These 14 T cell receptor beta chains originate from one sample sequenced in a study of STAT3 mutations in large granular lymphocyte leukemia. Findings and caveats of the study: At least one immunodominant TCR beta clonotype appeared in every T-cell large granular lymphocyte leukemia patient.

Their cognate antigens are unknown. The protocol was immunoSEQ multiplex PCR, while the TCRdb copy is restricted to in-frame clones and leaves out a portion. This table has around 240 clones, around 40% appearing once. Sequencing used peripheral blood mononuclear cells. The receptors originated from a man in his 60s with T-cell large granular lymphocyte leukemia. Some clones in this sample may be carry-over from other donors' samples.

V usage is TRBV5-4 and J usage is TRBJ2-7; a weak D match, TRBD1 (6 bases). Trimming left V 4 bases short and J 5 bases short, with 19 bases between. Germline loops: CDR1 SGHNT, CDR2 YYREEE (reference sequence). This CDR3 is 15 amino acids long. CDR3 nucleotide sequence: TGTGCCAGCAGCCCACTCAGGGGCTCTAGAGACGAGCAGTACTTC. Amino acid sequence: CASSPLRGSRDEQYF.

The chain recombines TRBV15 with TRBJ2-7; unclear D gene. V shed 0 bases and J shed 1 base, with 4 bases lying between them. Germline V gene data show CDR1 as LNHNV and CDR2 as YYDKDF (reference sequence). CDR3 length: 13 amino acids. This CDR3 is CATSRDLSYEQYF. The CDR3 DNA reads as TGTGCCACCAGCAGAGACTTGTCCTACGAGCAGTACTTC.

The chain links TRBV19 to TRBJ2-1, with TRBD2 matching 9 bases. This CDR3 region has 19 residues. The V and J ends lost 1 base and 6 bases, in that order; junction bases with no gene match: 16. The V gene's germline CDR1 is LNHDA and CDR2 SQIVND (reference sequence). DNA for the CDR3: TGTGCCAGTAGTATAGTATGGGACTACGGGGCTAGCGGGATCAATGAGCAGTTCTTC. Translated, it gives CASSIVWDYGASGINEQFF.

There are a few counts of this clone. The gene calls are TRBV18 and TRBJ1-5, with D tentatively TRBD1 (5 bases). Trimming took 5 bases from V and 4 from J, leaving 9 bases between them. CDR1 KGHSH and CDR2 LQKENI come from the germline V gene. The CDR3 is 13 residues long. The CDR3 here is CASSGGSNQPQHF. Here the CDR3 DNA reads TGTGCCAGCTCAGGGGGATCGAATCAGCCCCAGCATTTT.

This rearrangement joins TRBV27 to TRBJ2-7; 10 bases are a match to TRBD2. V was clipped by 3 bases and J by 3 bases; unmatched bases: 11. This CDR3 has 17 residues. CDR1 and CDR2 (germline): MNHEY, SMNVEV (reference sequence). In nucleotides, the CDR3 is TGTGCCAGCAGTTTTAGTCACGGACTAGCGGTACGCTACGAGCAGTACGTC. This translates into CASSFSHGLAVRYEQYV.

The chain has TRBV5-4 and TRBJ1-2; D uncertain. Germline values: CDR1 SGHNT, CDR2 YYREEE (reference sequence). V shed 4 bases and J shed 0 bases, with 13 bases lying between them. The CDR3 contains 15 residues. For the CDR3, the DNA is TGTGCCAGCAGCCACACGGACCGACCTAACTATGGCTACACCTTC. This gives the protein CASSHTDRPNYGYTF. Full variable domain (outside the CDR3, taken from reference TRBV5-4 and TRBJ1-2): ETGVTQSPTHLIKTRGQQVTLRCSSQSGHNTVSWYQQALGQGPQFIFQYYREEENGRGNFPPRFSGLQFPNYSSELNVNALELDDSALYLCASSHTDRPNYGYTFGSGTRLTVV.

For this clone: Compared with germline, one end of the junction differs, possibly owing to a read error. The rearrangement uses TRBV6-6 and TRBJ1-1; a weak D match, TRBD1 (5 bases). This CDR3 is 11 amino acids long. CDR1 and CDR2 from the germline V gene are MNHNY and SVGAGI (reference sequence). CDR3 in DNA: TGTGCCAGCAGTTACGGGACGGAGGTTTCTTTT. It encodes CASSYGTEVSF.

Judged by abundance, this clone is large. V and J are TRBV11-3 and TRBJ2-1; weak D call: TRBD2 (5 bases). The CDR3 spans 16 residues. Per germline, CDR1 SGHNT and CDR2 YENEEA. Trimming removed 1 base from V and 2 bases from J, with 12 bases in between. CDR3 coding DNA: TGTGCCAGCAGCTTAGGGCCTTGGACTCCCTACAATGAGCAGTTCTTC. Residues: CASSLGPWTPYNEQFF.

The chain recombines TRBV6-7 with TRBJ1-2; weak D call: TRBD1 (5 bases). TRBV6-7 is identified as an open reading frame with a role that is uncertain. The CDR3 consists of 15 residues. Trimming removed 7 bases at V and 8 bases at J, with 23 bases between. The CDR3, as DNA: TGTGCCAGCAAACGGCCGGGCAGGGAGGATGAAGGCTACACCTTC. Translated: CASKRPGREDEGYTF.

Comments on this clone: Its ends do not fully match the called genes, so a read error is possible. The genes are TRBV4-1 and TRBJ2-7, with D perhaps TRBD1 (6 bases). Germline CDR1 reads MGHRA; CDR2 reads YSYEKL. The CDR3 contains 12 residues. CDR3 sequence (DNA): TGCGCCAGCAGCCAAGATCAGGGGACATTCGAATTC. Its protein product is CASSQDQGTFEF.

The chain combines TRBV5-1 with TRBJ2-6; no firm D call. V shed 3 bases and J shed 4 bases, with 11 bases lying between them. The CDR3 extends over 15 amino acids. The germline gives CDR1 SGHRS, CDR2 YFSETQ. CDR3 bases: TGCGCCAGCAGCTCTCAGTCTGCAGGGGCCAACGTCCTGACTTTC. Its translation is CASSSQSAGANVLTF.

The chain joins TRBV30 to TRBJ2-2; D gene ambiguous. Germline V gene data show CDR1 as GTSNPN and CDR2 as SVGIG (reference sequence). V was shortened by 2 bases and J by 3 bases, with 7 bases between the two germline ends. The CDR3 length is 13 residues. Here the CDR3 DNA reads TGTGCCTGGAGTCTTACATACACCGGGGAGCTGTTTTTT. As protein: CAWSLTYTGELFF.

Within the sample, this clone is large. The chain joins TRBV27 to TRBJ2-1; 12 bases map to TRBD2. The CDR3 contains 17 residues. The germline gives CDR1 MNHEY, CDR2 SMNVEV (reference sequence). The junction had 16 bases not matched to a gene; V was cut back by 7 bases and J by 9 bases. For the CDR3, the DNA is TGTGCCAGCACCTTGAAATTGACTAGCGGGAGTATCGGTGAGCAGTTCTTC. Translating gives CASTLKLTSGSIGEQFF.

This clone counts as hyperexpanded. CDR3 nucleotide sequence: TGTGCCAGCAGTTGGGGGGCGGAGGGTCAGCCCCAGCATTTT. Translation: CASSWGAEGQPQHF. The genes are TRBV27 and TRBJ1-5; TRBD1 might be the D (6 bases). Trimming stripped 4 bases from V and 6 bases from J, with 13 bases between. The CDR3 contains 14 residues. The germline CDR1 and CDR2 sequences are MNHEY and SMNVEV (reference sequence).